The rows below give T cell receptor beta chains drawn from one sample of a study of T-cell reconstitution after alpha-beta-depleted transplantation in children. Each CDR3 protein gets one entry after TCRdb re-called the PCR reads with MiXCR. This table has some 490,000 distinct CDR3 sequences, around 13% appearing once. The specimen comprised PBMCs from the stem cell graft donor, sampled from the stem cell graft. Receptors were obtained from a human donor who donated a stem cell graft to a child with combined immunodeficiency. Each CDR3 is given with its conserved first and last residue. A D gene is named only where the DNA matches it firmly. Size values are once, few and many counts, or a class for expanded clones, and some rows have none.

D: NA; size: NA; V: TRBV6-2/TRBV6-3; J: TRBJ2-3; DNA: TGTGCCAGCAGTTACGACACGTTCACAGATACGCAGTATTTT; CDR3: CASSYDTFTDTQYF
D: TRBD2; size: many; V: TRBV9; J: TRBJ2-3; DNA: TGTGCCAGCAGCGTCGGGGGGGAAGACACAGATACGCAGTATTTT; CDR3: CASSVGGEDTDTQYF
D: TRBD2; size: NA; V: TRBV12-3/TRBV12-4; J: TRBJ2-3; DNA: TGTGCCAGCAGTATGGGACTAGCGGGAGCCCGTAGCACAGATACGCAGTATTTT; CDR3: CASSMGLAGARSTDTQYF
D: NA; size: NA; V: TRBV20-1; J: TRBJ1-4; DNA: TGCAGTGCGCGAAAACCGGCAACTAATGAAAAACTGTTTTTT; CDR3: CSARKPATNEKLFF
D: NA; size: many; V: TRBV29-1; J: TRBJ2-3; DNA: TGCAGCTACTTGAGGGGATTTAGAGGGGCAGATACGCAGTATTTT; CDR3: CSYLRGFRGADTQYF
D: TRBD2; size: NA; V: TRBV12-3/TRBV12-4; J: TRBJ2-2; DNA: TGTGCCAGCACGCGGGGGGACACCGGGGAGCTGTTTTTT; CDR3: CASTRGDTGELFF
D: NA; size: NA; V: TRBV4-3; J: TRBJ2-2; DNA: TGCGCCAGCAGCCAAGTCGTGGGTGCGAACACCGGGGAGCTGTTTTTT; CDR3: CASSQVVGANTGELFF
D: NA; size: NA; V: TRBV12-3/TRBV12-4; J: TRBJ2-5; DNA: TGTGCCAGCTCCTCGACAGGAGTTATTCAAGAGACCCAGTACTTC; CDR3: CASSSTGVIQETQYF
D: NA; size: few; V: TRBV27; J: TRBJ2-1; DNA: TGTGCCAGCAGTTTAGGTGGGATCCCGGGATCCGATGAGCAGTTCTTC; CDR3: CASSLGGIPGSDEQFF
D: TRBD1; size: NA; V: TRBV4-3; J: TRBJ1-2; DNA: TGCGCCAGCAGCCAAGGAACAGGGGGCAGGGAAGGCTACACCTTC; CDR3: CASSQGTGGREGYTF
D: NA; size: NA; V: TRBV20-1; J: TRBJ1-4; DNA: TGCTGTGCTAGAGACCCCTTGGAGGCAGGGGAAAAACTGTTTTTT; CDR3: CCARDPLEAGEKLFF
D: NA; size: many; V: TRBV5-5; J: TRBJ2-7; DNA: TGTGCCAGCAGCCCGACGACAGGAGGGGCTACGAGGCAGTACTTC; CDR3: CASSPTTGGATRQYF
D: TRBD1; size: few; V: TRBV5-1; J: TRBJ2-7; DNA: TGCGCCAGCAGCTTGATCGCTCGGGGGACAGGGGTCTACGAGCAGTACTTC; CDR3: CASSLIARGTGVYEQYF
D: NA; size: many; V: TRBV29-1; J: TRBJ2-1; DNA: TGCAGCGTTGAAGGGCTGGGCCGGAGCAATGAGCAGTTCTTC; CDR3: CSVEGLGRSNEQFF
D: NA; size: few; V: TRBV7-9; J: TRBJ2-5; DNA: TGTGCCAGCAGCCGTGAACAGGGATATCCAGGGACCCAGTACTTC; CDR3: CASSREQGYPGTQYF
D: NA; size: few; V: TRBV9; J: TRBJ1-1; DNA: TGTGCCAGCAGCTACAATCCGACTCTCATGAACACTGAAGCTTTCTTT; CDR3: CASSYNPTLMNTEAFF
D: TRBD2; size: many; V: TRBV5-1; J: TRBJ2-5; DNA: TGCGCCAGCTCTAAACTAGCGGGAGGGACGGAGACCCAGTACTTC; CDR3: CASSKLAGGTETQYF
D: NA; size: NA; V: TRBV6-2/TRBV6-3; J: TRBJ2-1; DNA: TGTGCCAGCAGCCAAACTCGTGAGCAGTTCTTC; CDR3: CASSQTREQFF
D: TRBD1; size: many; V: TRBV27; J: TRBJ2-1; DNA: TGTGCCAGCAGCCAGCGACAGGGTAACAATGAGCAGTTCTTC; CDR3: CASSQRQGNNEQFF
D: TRBD2; size: many; V: TRBV12-3/TRBV12-4; J: TRBJ2-3; DNA: TGTGCCAGCAGTCTCGGGACTAGCGGGTTTCCGGATACGCAGTATTTT; CDR3: CASSLGTSGFPDTQYF
D: TRBD1; size: few; V: TRBV12-3/TRBV12-4; J: TRBJ1-4; DNA: TGTGCCAGCAGTCAGGACAGGGTAGAACTGTTTTTT; CDR3: CASSQDRVELFF
D: TRBD1; size: few; V: TRBV6-6; J: TRBJ1-1; DNA: TGTGCCAGCTTCGGGACAGTGAACACTGAAGCTTTCTTT; CDR3: CASFGTVNTEAFF
D: NA; size: NA; V: TRBV12-3/TRBV12-4; J: TRBJ1-1; DNA: TGTGCCAGCAGTCCAATCAGGGGAAGGGACACTGAAGCTTTCTTT; CDR3: CASSPIRGRDTEAFF
D: NA; size: NA; V: TRBV12-3/TRBV12-4; J: TRBJ1-5; DNA: TGTGCCACCACGGCCTCTGGACTTCATAGCAATCAGCCCCAGCATTTT; CDR3: CATTASGLHSNQPQHF
D: NA; size: few; V: TRBV9; J: TRBJ2-2; DNA: TGTGCCAGCAGCCCCGAGGGGGACACCGGGGAGCTGTTTTTT; CDR3: CASSPEGDTGELFF
D: NA; size: NA; V: TRBV20-1; J: TRBJ2-3; DNA: TGCAGTGCTAGTATAGGGGGGACAGATACGCAGTATTTT; CDR3: CSASIGGTDTQYF
D: NA; size: few; V: TRBV12-3/TRBV12-4; J: TRBJ1-2; DNA: TGTGCCAGCAGTTTAGGAGGGTCCAGCGATTGGTTGCGGGGCTACACCTTC; CDR3: CASSLGGSSDWLRGYTF
D: NA; size: NA; V: TRBV4-2; J: TRBJ1-1; DNA: TGTGCCAGCAGCCCCGTGCTCCTGAGCGCTGAAGCTTTCTTT; CDR3: CASSPVLLSAEAFF
D: NA; size: NA; V: TRBV16; J: TRBJ2-2; DNA: TGTGCCAGCAGCCAATCCCTTCACAGGGACACCGGGGAGCTGTTTTTT; CDR3: CASSQSLHRDTGELFF
D: NA; size: few; V: TRBV28; J: TRBJ2-2; DNA: TGTGCCAGCACCCCGGGGACCACCGGGGAGCTGTTTTTT; CDR3: CASTPGTTGELFF
D: NA; size: few; V: TRBV3-1; J: TRBJ2-7; DNA: TGTGCCAGCAGCCCTACCCCCATGGGCTACGAGCAGTACTTC; CDR3: CASSPTPMGYEQYF
D: NA; size: few; V: TRBV5-1; J: TRBJ2-5; DNA: TGCGCCAGCAGGGACGCCCAAGAGACCCAGTACTTC; CDR3: CASRDAQETQYF
D: TRBD1; size: NA; V: TRBV28; J: TRBJ1-1; DNA: TGTGCCAGCACCGACAGGGTGTGGACTGAAGCTTTCTTT; CDR3: CASTDRVWTEAFF
D: NA; size: NA; V: TRBV7-2; J: TRBJ2-5; DNA: TGTGCCAGCAGCTTAGTCGACTGGTTCGAGGGGACCCAGTACTTC; CDR3: CASSLVDWFEGTQYF
D: TRBD1; size: NA; V: TRBV7-3; J: TRBJ2-3; DNA: TGTGCCAGCAGCTTAGGGGTCGGACAGGGCCCGTTTACGCAGTATTTT; CDR3: CASSLGVGQGPFTQYF
D: NA; size: few; V: TRBV10-2; J: TRBJ2-3; DNA: TGCGCCAGCATGGACGAGGGACGCACAGATACGCAGTATTTT; CDR3: CASMDEGRTDTQYF
D: NA; size: NA; V: TRBV4-3; J: TRBJ1-4; DNA: TGCGCCAGCAGCCAAGAGATGACTCCAACTAATGAAAAACTGTTTTTT; CDR3: CASSQEMTPTNEKLFF
D: TRBD1; size: NA; V: TRBV4-3; J: TRBJ2-7; DNA: TGCGCCAGCAGCCAAGATAGTCAGGACAGGGGCGCCTACGAGCAGTACTTC; CDR3: CASSQDSQDRGAYEQYF
D: NA; size: many; V: TRBV20-1; J: TRBJ2-7; DNA: TGCAGTGCCGCTCCGGGGGAGGACTACGAGCAGTACTTC; CDR3: CSAAPGEDYEQYF
D: NA; size: few; V: TRBV12-3/TRBV12-4; J: TRBJ1-5; DNA: TGTGCCAGCAGTAACGGGGGGGTAGATCAGCCCCAGCATTTT; CDR3: CASSNGGVDQPQHF
D: NA; size: few; V: TRBV7-3; J: TRBJ2-5; DNA: TGTGCCAGCAGCTTAAAAGGTTTCAGGAAGGGCGAAGAGACCCAGTACTTC; CDR3: CASSLKGFRKGEETQYF
D: TRBD2; size: few; V: TRBV6-5; J: TRBJ2-3; DNA: TGTGCCAGCAGTTACACAGCGGGGGGCACAGATACGCAGTATTTT; CDR3: CASSYTAGGTDTQYF
D: TRBD1; size: few; V: TRBV29-1; J: TRBJ1-1; DNA: TGCAGCGTTGAAGGAGGGGGCGTAATCACTGAAGCTTTCTTT; CDR3: CSVEGGGVITEAFF
D: NA; size: many; V: TRBV5-1; J: TRBJ2-7; DNA: TGCGCCATAACAGAAGGGGGAGAAACCTACGAGCAGTACTTC; CDR3: CAITEGGETYEQYF
D: NA; size: few; V: TRBV7-2; J: TRBJ2-7; DNA: TGTGCCAGCAGCCCGCGGACACCCCGAAACTCCTACGAGCAGTACTTC; CDR3: CASSPRTPRNSYEQYF
D: TRBD1; size: NA; V: TRBV20-1; J: TRBJ1-2; DNA: TGCAGTGCTATAGGACAGGGGTCTGGCTACACCTTC; CDR3: CSAIGQGSGYTF
D: NA; size: many; V: TRBV20-1; J: TRBJ2-2; DNA: TGCAGTGCTAGTGGGGGCCACGCGAACACCGGGGAGCTGTTTTTT; CDR3: CSASGGHANTGELFF
D: NA; size: NA; V: TRBV29-1; J: TRBJ2-5; DNA: TGCAGCGTTGGTCGGGAGACCCAGTACTTC; CDR3: CSVGRETQYF
D: TRBD2; size: NA; V: TRBV7-2; J: TRBJ2-2; DNA: TGTGCCAGCAGCTTACTAGCGGGGGGATTCGGGGAGCTGTTTTTT; CDR3: CASSLLAGGFGELFF
D: NA; size: NA; V: TRBV5-1; J: TRBJ2-3; DNA: TGCGCCAGCAGCTTTATAGGCGCTGCAGATACGCAGTATTTT; CDR3: CASSFIGAADTQYF
D: NA; size: few; V: TRBV18; J: TRBJ2-4; DNA: TGTGCCAGCTCACCACCCAGAAACATTCAGTACTTC; CDR3: CASSPPRNIQYF
D: NA; size: many; V: TRBV2; J: TRBJ2-1; DNA: TGTGCCAGCAGTGACGGACTCTCGCTACTCAATGAGCAGTTCTTC; CDR3: CASSDGLSLLNEQFF
D: NA; size: many; V: TRBV29-1; J: TRBJ2-7; DNA: TGCAGCGTACAGGGAACCTACGAGCAGTACTTC; CDR3: CSVQGTYEQYF
D: NA; size: NA; V: TRBV9; J: TRBJ2-7; DNA: TGTGCCAGCAGCGTAGGTGGCGGGGGCCTCGGCGACGAGCAGTACTTC; CDR3: CASSVGGGGLGDEQYF